This TCR beta chain appears in the sequencing data of a study of blood T cell repertoires in COVID-19. Trimming removed 6 bases at V and 7 bases at J, with 16 bases between. The V gene's germline CDR1 is LNHDA and CDR2 SQIVND (reference sequence). The CDR3 extends over 15 amino acids. This study enrolled people aged about 18 to 100 from about two dozen US geographic areas. Participants' reported clinical history set cohort assignment. The protocol was immunoSEQ multiplex PCR, while the TCRdb copy is restricted to in-frame clones and leaves out a portion. This sample has roughly 260,000 clones, with roughly 85% found just once.

V gene TRBV19 combines with J gene TRBJ1-6, with a tentative D call TRBD1 (5 bases). This receptor was taken from a woman aged 40 to 49 who had been exposed to COVID-19. Material for sequencing was PBMCs or T cells enriched from blood (not recorded which). Written as DNA, the CDR3 is TGTGCCAGTAGCTATCCGGCAGGGTGGAATTCACCCCTCCACTTT. This codes for CASSYPAGWNSPLHF.